The rows below give T cell receptor beta chains drawn from one sample of a study of response to subunit inactivated influenza vaccine. One entry per CDR3 protein results from TCRdb running MiXCR on the RT-PCR reads. This table has 500,000 or so distinct CDR3 sequences, 16% appearing once. The sample consisted of CD4+ T cells sorted from PBMCs, taken around 25 months after vaccination. The source of these receptors is a man in his fifties or sixties who received an inactivated influenza vaccine. Each CDR3 is given with its conserved first and last residue. Fields, in order: CDR3 protein, CDR3 DNA, J gene, D gene, clone size, V gene. The D gene is left open where the match is weak. Only some rows state a clone size, as once, few, many or a class for expanded clones.

CASSLDKGTEAFF,TGTGCCAGCAGCTTGGATAAAGGCACTGAAGCTTTCTTT,TRBJ1-1,.,.,TRBV7-9
CASSVQGVSTNTEAFF,TGTGCCAGCTCAGTACAGGGGGTTAGCACGAACACTGAAGCTTTCTTT,TRBJ1-1,TRBD1,.,TRBV18
CASSTSGRAWDEQFF,TGTGCCAGCAGTACTAGCGGGAGGGCCTGGGATGAGCAGTTCTTC,TRBJ2-1,TRBD2,few,TRBV2
CAISESDRGTDTQYF,TGTGCCATCAGTGAGTCGGACAGGGGGACAGATACGCAGTATTTT,TRBJ2-3,TRBD1,few,TRBV10-3
CASSLGSRADTQYF,TGTGCCAGCAGTTTAGGGTCGCGGGCAGATACGCAGTATTTT,TRBJ2-3,.,few,TRBV12-3/TRBV12-4
CASSPRTSGGPYEQYF,TGTGCCAGCAGCCCCCGGACTAGCGGGGGTCCCTACGAGCAGTACTTC,TRBJ2-7,TRBD2,few,TRBV12-3/TRBV12-4
CASSLDAGGLRSSYNEQFF,TGTGCCAGCAGCTTAGACGCAGGGGGCCTAAGGAGCTCCTACAATGAGCAGTTCTTC,TRBJ2-1,TRBD1,few,TRBV11-2
CSLRIMTSGPYNEQFF,TGCAGCTTAAGGATAATGACTAGCGGGCCCTACAATGAGCAGTTCTTC,TRBJ2-1,TRBD2,many,TRBV29-1
CAWSGGFNTEAFF,TGTGCCTGGAGTGGGGGCTTCAACACTGAAGCTTTCTTT,TRBJ1-1,.,.,TRBV30
CASSPGDGYTGELFF,TGTGCCAGCAGCCCCGGGGACGGTTACACCGGGGAGCTGTTTTTT,TRBJ2-2,.,.,TRBV7-2
CASSYSIRGSINSPLHF,TGTGCCAGCAGTTACTCGATCCGGGGCAGCATAAATTCACCCCTCCACTTT,TRBJ1-6,.,few,TRBV6-5
CASSPRPRNTGELFF,TGTGCCAGCAGTCCCCGACCGAGGAACACCGGGGAGCTGTTTTTT,TRBJ2-2,.,.,TRBV6-1
CASSSERGSNEQFF,TGCGCCAGCAGCTCCGAGCGGGGCTCTAATGAGCAGTTCTTC,TRBJ2-1,TRBD2,few,TRBV5-1
CSPGDGTEAFF,TGCAGTCCAGGGGATGGCACTGAAGCTTTCTTT,TRBJ1-1,.,.,TRBV20-1
CASSLDRGLEQFF,TGCGCCAGCAGCTTGGACAGGGGGCTTGAGCAGTTCTTC,TRBJ2-1,TRBD1,.,TRBV5-1